Sequencing of this T cell receptor (beta chain) was carried out in a study of cytomegalovirus exposure and HLA in healthy donors. Study-level information: Most donors, about 77% of a few hundred genotyped, fell in the Caucasian-associated ancestry cluster.

Amplification used 60 Vbeta primers and 13 Jbeta primers. Profiling relied on immunoSEQ multiplex PCR, and the TCRdb table lists in-frame clones only, not all of them. The sample comprises approximately 120,000 clones, less than 80% of which are singletons, and roughly 2% rests with the top ten. Comments on this clone: Its target is not known.

V was clipped by 5 bases and J by 3 bases, with 19 bases between them. The CDR3 length is 16 residues. Germline lookup yields CDR1 SGHVS and CDR2 FQNEAQ. Study results and caveats: There were 150 to 200 TCR beta chains listed as cytomegalovirus-associated. A highly shared variant cluster was judged a likely technical artifact. Earlier analysis yielded a pattern in which most TCR beta V segments were productive about 90% or about 30% of the time.

The gene calls are TRBV7-8 and TRBJ1-1; D not certain. The TCR comes from a man over 45 in good health and CMV-seronegative. Sample: PBMCs. For the CDR3, the DNA is TGTGCCAGCAGCGGAGGAGCAGATGTTACTTACACTGAAGCTTTCTTT. Translating gives CASSGGADVTYTEAFF.